This passage covers 9 T cell receptor beta chains from one sample sequenced in a study of T cell responses to AZD1222 COVID-19 vaccine. Here immunoSEQ multiplex PCR was the method, and the copy in TCRdb shows in-frame clones only, minus some. The repertoire holds fewer than 200,000 clones, with 88% as singletons. Sequenced material: peripheral blood, taken 28 days after the second AZD1222 dose. These receptors all stem from an adult who received the AZD1222 COVID-19 vaccine.

The chain couples TRBV21-1 to TRBJ2-3; TRBD1 is the table's D call, not checked against the DNA. TRBV21-1 is given as a pseudogene. CDR3 size: 14 residues. Written as DNA, the CDR3 is TGTGCCAGCACCCCAGGTCCTAGCACAGATACGCAGTATTTT. Its translation is CASTPGPSTDTQYF.

This clone was found once. This rearrangement joins TRBV18 to TRBJ2-2, with D possibly being TRBD1 (5 bases). V dropped 4 bases and J dropped 1 base, with 13 bases sitting between them. The CDR3 is made up of 16 amino acids. Germline V gene lookup returns CDR1 KGHSH and CDR2 LQKENI. This CDR3 is CASSLGLQGNTGELFF. For the CDR3, the DNA is TGTGCCAGCTCACTAGGGTTGCAGGGGAACACCGGGGAGCTGTTTTTT.

The V gene is TRBV6-4, the J gene TRBJ1-6, with D tentatively TRBD1 (5 bases). Trimming removed 2 bases from V and 6 bases from J, with 11 bases in between. This CDR3 has 15 amino acids. Per the germline V gene, CDR1 is MRHNA and CDR2 is SNTAGT. The CDR3 DNA sequence: TGTGCCAGCAGTGACCGACCGGGGGGTAATTCACCCCTCCACTTT. This gives the protein CASSDRPGGNSPLHF.

This chain joins TRBV6-2 or TRBV6-3 and TRBJ1-5; D gene unclear. Germline-derived CDR1 and CDR2 are MNHEY and SVGEGT. V lost 4 bases to trimming and J lost 5 bases, with 15 bases between them. The CDR3 totals 15 residues. CDR3: CASSWFRVADQPQHF. CDR3 DNA sequence: TGTGCCAGCAGTTGGTTCCGGGTCGCCGATCAGCCCCAGCATTTT.

The chain couples TRBV5-6 to TRBJ2-7; 7 nucleotides line up with TRBD1. Germline loops: CDR1 SGHDT, CDR2 YYEEEE. This CDR3 is 15 amino acids long. The V segment lost 1 base and the J segment 3 bases; nucleotides outside the gene matches: 7. The CDR3 loop is CASSLRQGVNYEQYF. DNA of the CDR3: TGTGCCAGCAGCTTGAGGCAGGGGGTAAACTACGAGCAGTACTTC. Using reference TRBV5-6 and TRBJ2-7 for the parts outside the CDR3, the full variable domain is DAGVTQSPTHLIKTRGQQVTLRCSPKSGHDTVSWYQQALGQGPQFIFQYYEEEERQRGNFPDRFSGHQFPNYSSELNVNALLLGDSALYLCASSLRQGVNYEQYFGPGTRLTVT.

The chain uses TRBV30 and TRBJ2-3; maybe TRBD2 (6 bases). Between the trimmed V and J ends, which lost 1 base and 5 bases, there was a span of 10 bases. CDR1 is GTSNPN, CDR2 SVGIG, per germline (reference sequence). The CDR3 covers 13 residues. The CDR3: CAWSGRVGDTQYF. Written as DNA, the CDR3 is TGTGCCTGGAGTGGGAGGGTTGGAGATACGCAGTATTTT.

This clone was seen only once. The V and J genes are TRBV10-1 and TRBJ2-7; the match to TRBD1 covers 9 bases. V lost 9 bases, J lost 2 bases, and 5 bases stayed unmatched. Looked up from germline, CDR1 is WNHNN and CDR2 is SYGVQD (reference sequence). The CDR3 runs 13 residues. In nucleotides, the CDR3 is TGCGCCAGTTCGGACAGGGGTACCTACGAGCAGTACTTC. Its protein product is CASSDRGTYEQYF.

The table lists this clone with a few counts. The chain carries TRBV6-4 and TRBJ2-3, with 7 bases that match TRBD2. This CDR3 has 13 amino acids. Germline trimming cut 3 bases from V and 5 bases from J; bases unmatched to any gene: 2. Germline V gene data show CDR1 as MRHNA and CDR2 as SNTAGT. The CDR3 sequence is CASSDTGGDTQYF. The CDR3 DNA sequence: TGTGCCAGCAGTGATACGGGAGGAGATACGCAGTATTTT.

The V gene is TRBV5-4, the J gene TRBJ2-4; TRBD2 agrees at 7 bases. With V trimmed by 4 bases and J by 9 bases, 4 bases remained unmatched. The CDR3 has 12 residues. Looked up from germline, CDR1 is SGHNT and CDR2 is YYREEE (reference sequence). CDR3 amino acids: CASSPQRGIQYF. Here the CDR3 DNA reads TGTGCCAGCAGCCCTCAGCGGGGCATTCAGTACTTC.